The 22 T cell receptor beta chains listed next were all sequenced from one sample in a study of blood T cell repertoires in COVID-19. Libraries were prepared by immunoSEQ multiplex PCR; TCRdb keeps only in-frame clonotypes and omits some of them. The sample has 60,000 to 85,000 clones; more than 75% are singletons. Sequenced: peripheral blood. These receptor sequences come from a man aged 55 to 69 with COVID-19, enrolled during active disease.

This chain links TRBV28 with TRBJ2-7; 12 nucleotides agree with TRBD1. The V and J ends lost 7 bases and 2 bases, in that order; junction bases with no gene match: 9. CDR1 is MDHEN and CDR2 is SYDVKM in the germline V gene. The CDR3 extends over 16 amino acids. This CDR3 reads CASTPPGQGATYEQYF. As DNA, the CDR3 is TGTGCCAGCACCCCCCCGGGACAGGGGGCAACCTACGAGCAGTACTTC. Combining the CDR3 with reference TRBV28 and TRBJ2-7 gives the whole variable domain DVKVTQSSRYLVKRTGEKVFLECVQDMDHENMFWYRQDPGLGLRLIYFSYDVKMKEKGDIPEGYSVSREKKERFSLILESASTNQTSMYLCASTPPGQGATYEQYFGPGTRLTVT.

This clone was seen only a few times. Other nucleotide sequences from this sample produce the same CDR3. The gene calls are TRBV5-1 and TRBJ1-5, with D perhaps TRBD1 (5 bases). The CDR3 totals 14 residues. In germline, CDR1 is SGHRS, CDR2 YFSETQ. The germline V and J ends were trimmed by 1 base and 2 bases, with 7 bases remaining between them. CDR3 residues: CASSLTGGNQPQHF. CDR3 nucleotides: TGCGCCAGCAGCTTGACAGGAGGCAATCAGCCCCAGCATTTT.

V gene TRBV5-1 combines with J gene TRBJ2-7, with TRBD2 as a possible D gene (5 bases). Germline values: CDR1 SGHRS, CDR2 YFSETQ. The CDR3 has 15 amino acids. Between the trimmed V and J ends, which lost 5 bases and 4 bases, there was a span of 19 bases. DNA for the CDR3: TGCGCCAGCAGTTTCTCGGGGTCTAGCACTTACGAGCAGTACTTC. It encodes CASSFSGSSTYEQYF.

The chain combines TRBV6-5 with TRBJ1-2; the D is unclear. Germline CDR1 reads MNHEY; CDR2 reads SVGAGI. The CDR3 is 10 residues long. CDR3 sequence (DNA): TGTGCAAAAAACCGAGGTGGCTACACCTTC. Translation gives CAKNRGGYTF.

The J gene is TRBJ2-5, the V gene TRBV6-5, with 7 bases aligning to TRBD2. V shed 7 bases and J 5 bases; nucleotides not matched to a gene: 7. The CDR3 sequence is 13 residues long. Germline V gene lookup returns CDR1 MNHEY and CDR2 SVGAGI. Here the CDR3 DNA reads TGTGCCAGCACGGTGCGGGGGTCGGAGACCCAGTACTTC. Translating it yields CASTVRGSETQYF.

V usage is TRBV28 and J usage is TRBJ2-7; 12 bases line up with TRBD1. Germline V lookup: CDR1 MDHEN, CDR2 SYDVKM. Germline trimming cut 4 bases from V and 4 bases from J; bases unmatched to any gene: 5. The CDR3 totals 15 residues. The CDR3: CASSSRDRGLYEQYF. Written as DNA, the CDR3 is TGTGCCAGCAGTTCCCGGGACAGGGGGCTGTACGAGCAGTACTTC.

This clone is a singleton in its sample. This sequence joins TRBV2 and TRBJ2-5; TRBD2 agrees at 11 bases. The V and J ends lost 7 bases and 1 base, in that order; junction bases with no gene match: 5. The CDR3 totals 15 residues. Looked up from germline, CDR1 is SNHLY and CDR2 is FYNNEI. Here the CDR3 reads CASKVAGGSQETQYF. The CDR3 DNA is TGTGCCAGCAAAGTAGCGGGGGGGTCCCAAGAGACCCAGTACTTC. Variable domain in full (rest from reference TRBV2 and TRBJ2-5): EPEVTQTPSHQVTQMGQEVILRCVPISNHLYFYWYRQILGQKVEFLVSFYNNEISEKSEIFDDQFSVERPDGSNFTLKIRSTKLEDSAMYFCASKVAGGSQETQYFGPGTRLLVL.

This clone has a single count. The chain uses TRBV19 and TRBJ2-1; 8 bases line up with TRBD1. Germline V gene lookup returns CDR1 LNHDA and CDR2 SQIVND (reference sequence). Trimming cost V 6 bases and J 6 bases; bases outside gene matches: 16. CDR3 length equals 17 residues. CDR3 residues: CASSSPIQGARGNEQFF. The DNA of the CDR3 is TGTGCCAGTAGCTCTCCAATCCAGGGGGCCCGCGGCAATGAGCAGTTCTTC.

This chain links TRBV10-3 with TRBJ1-5; 9 positions match TRBD1. The germline V gene has CDR1 ENHRY and CDR2 SYGVKD. The ends lost 10 bases at V and 2 bases at J; junction bases unmatched: 6. This CDR3 has 14 residues. CDR3 bases: TGTGCCACCAGCCGGGACAGGGGCAATCAGCCCCAGCATTTT. It encodes CATSRDRGNQPQHF.

The rearrangement joins TRBV6-5 to TRBJ2-7; D unresolved. This CDR3 region has 13 residues. Trimming left V 5 bases short and J 3 bases short, with 11 bases between. Germline V gives CDR1 MNHEY, CDR2 SVGAGI. The CDR3 sequence is CASSKFRFYEQYF. DNA for the CDR3: TGTGCCAGCAGTAAATTCAGATTCTACGAGCAGTACTTC.

The gene calls are TRBV5-6 and TRBJ2-6; a weak D match, TRBD2 (7 bases). This CDR3 is 17 amino acids long. Looked up from germline, CDR1 is SGHDT and CDR2 is YYEEEE. Trimming shortened V by 7 bases and J by 0 bases, and 17 bases separated the two germline ends. The CDR3 DNA sequence: TGTGCCAGCTGCCTGGGGGCGGGGGTCTCTGGGGCCAACGTCCTGACTTTC. Translated: CASCLGAGVSGANVLTF.

The chain uses TRBV29-1 and TRBJ1-5, with 7 positions matching TRBD1. V trimming: 4 bases; J trimming: 0 bases; junction bases outside the gene matches: 9. The CDR3 has 16 amino acids. Germline-derived CDR1 and CDR2 are SQVTM and ANQGSEA. The CDR3 DNA follows: TGCAGCGTTGTGACAGGGACAACCGATAGCAATCAGCCCCAGCATTTT. Translated, it gives CSVVTGTTDSNQPQHF.

The CDR3 coding sequence is TGTGCCAGCAGCGTAGGACTAAACCAAGAGACCCAGTACTTC. Translating gives CASSVGLNQETQYF. The chain joins TRBV9 to TRBJ2-5; D is possibly TRBD2 (5 bases). The CDR3 runs to 14 residues. Trimming pared 0 bases from V and 0 bases from J, leaving 6 bases between. The germline gives CDR1 SGDLS, CDR2 YYNGEE.

The chain recombines TRBV5-6 with TRBJ1-2; 8 bases are shared with TRBD1. This CDR3 has 15 amino acids. With V trimmed by 2 bases and J by 1 base, 4 bases remained unmatched. The germline V gene has CDR1 SGHDT and CDR2 YYEEEE. The CDR3 coding sequence is TGTGCCAGCAGCTTAAAGGACAGGGATAACTATGGCTACACCTTC. Protein sequence: CASSLKDRDNYGYTF.

The chain joins TRBV19 to TRBJ2-4, with D perhaps matching TRBD1 (6 bases). V was trimmed by 8 bases and J by 0 bases, leaving 8 bases between them. The CDR3 contains 13 residues. Germline assignment: CDR1 LNHDA and CDR2 SQIVND (reference sequence). CDR3 residues: CASGQIAKNIQYF. Here the CDR3 DNA reads TGTGCCAGTGGACAGATAGCCAAAAACATTCAGTACTTC.

This chain uses TRBV9 with TRBJ2-5, with 8 bases fitting TRBD1. The trim removed 7 bases at V and 9 bases at J, leaving 11 bases unmatched. CDR3 size: 13 residues. Germline V gives CDR1 SGDLS, CDR2 YYNGEE. The CDR3 coding sequence is TGTGCCAGCGGACAGGGCCAATTGGGGGCCCAGTACTTC. This sequence encodes CASGQGQLGAQYF.

The chain couples TRBV15 to TRBJ2-7; 13 nucleotides align to TRBD2. This CDR3 is 16 amino acids long. Trimming at V came to 0 bases and at J to 2 bases, leaving 1 base not matched to a gene. CDR1 and CDR2 (germline): LNHNV, YYDKDF (reference sequence). The CDR3 region has the DNA TGTGCCACCAGCAGAGAAGGGACTAGCGGGGCCTACGAGCAGTACTTC. Its protein product is CATSREGTSGAYEQYF.

The chain combines TRBV2 with TRBJ2-2, with 10 bases fitting TRBD2. The CDR3 runs 15 residues. After removal of 7 bases from V and 7 bases from J, the junction contained 9 bases not matched to a gene. From germline, CDR1 is SNHLY and CDR2 FYNNEI. DNA of the CDR3: TGTGCCAGCACCCCCAGCGGGGGGGCTAGCGGGGAGCTGTTTTTT. The encoded protein is CASTPSGGASGELFF.

This sequence joins TRBV5-1 and TRBJ2-3, with 11 bases that match TRBD2. Trimming took 5 bases from V and 2 from J; bases not matched to a gene: 7. Looked up from germline, CDR1 is SGHRS and CDR2 is YFSETQ. The CDR3 is 16 residues long. CDR3 sequence reads: CASSVASGGYTDTQYF. The CDR3 nucleotides read TGCGCCAGCAGTGTCGCTAGCGGGGGGTACACAGATACGCAGTATTTT.

The rearrangement links TRBV19 to TRBJ2-2; D may be TRBD2 (6 bases). V was cut by 5 bases and J by 5 bases, with 18 bases left in between. Per germline, CDR1 LNHDA and CDR2 SQIVND (reference sequence). This CDR3 is built from 16 residues. The CDR3: CASSLDTGTLTGELFF. DNA for the CDR3: TGTGCCAGTAGTTTGGATACCGGGACTCTTACCGGGGAGCTGTTTTTT. Full variable domain (rest looked up from reference TRBV19 and TRBJ2-2): DGGITQSPKYLFRKEGQNVTLSCEQNLNHDAMYWYRQDPGQGLRLIYYSQIVNDFQKGDIAEGYSVSREKKESFPLTVTSAQKNPTAFYLCASSLDTGTLTGELFFGEGSRLTVL.

The chain employs TRBV3-1 (or the pseudogene TRBV3-2) and TRBJ2-2; 8 bases are a match to TRBD2. Germline V gene sequence: CDR1 LGHDT, CDR2 YNNKEL (reference sequence). There are 14 residues in the CDR3. V lost 5 bases to trimming and J lost 7 bases; unmatched junction nucleotides: 6. In DNA, the CDR3 is TGTGCCAGCAGCTTCATAACTAGCGGCGGGGAGCTGTTTTTT. Amino acids: CASSFITSGGELFF.

The genes are TRBV7-9 and TRBJ2-5; TRBD2 matches 8 bases. Trimming removed 1 base from V and 4 bases from J; junction bases left unmatched: 5. This CDR3 has 15 amino acids. Germline-derived CDR1 and CDR2 are SEHNR and FQNEAQ (reference sequence). The CDR3 region has the DNA TGTGCCAGCAGCTTAGGTGGTAGCGGGATAGAGACCCAGTACTTC. This gives the protein CASSLGGSGIETQYF.